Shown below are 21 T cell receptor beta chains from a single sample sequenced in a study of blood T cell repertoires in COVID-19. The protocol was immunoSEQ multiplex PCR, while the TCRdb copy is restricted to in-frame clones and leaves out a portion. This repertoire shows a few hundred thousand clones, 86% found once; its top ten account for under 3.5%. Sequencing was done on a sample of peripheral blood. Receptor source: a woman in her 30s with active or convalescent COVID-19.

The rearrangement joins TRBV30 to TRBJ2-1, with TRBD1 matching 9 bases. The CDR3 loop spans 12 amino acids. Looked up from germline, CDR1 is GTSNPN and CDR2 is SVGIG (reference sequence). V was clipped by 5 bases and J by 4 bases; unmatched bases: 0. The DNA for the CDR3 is TGTGCCTGGGGACAGGGGTACAATGAGCAGTTCTTC. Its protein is CAWGQGYNEQFF.

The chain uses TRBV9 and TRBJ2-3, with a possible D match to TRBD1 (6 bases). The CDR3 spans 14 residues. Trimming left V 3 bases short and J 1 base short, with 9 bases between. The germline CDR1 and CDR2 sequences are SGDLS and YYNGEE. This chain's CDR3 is CASSGGRGTDTQYF. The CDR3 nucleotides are TGTGCCAGCAGCGGGGGGCGGGGCACAGATACGCAGTATTTT.

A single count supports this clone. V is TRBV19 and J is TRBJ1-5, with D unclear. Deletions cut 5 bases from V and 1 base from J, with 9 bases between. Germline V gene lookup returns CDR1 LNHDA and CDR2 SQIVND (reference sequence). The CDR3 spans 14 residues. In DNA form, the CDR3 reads TGTGCCAGTAGTCCCGGTTACAGCAATCAGCCCCAGCATTTT. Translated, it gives CASSPGYSNQPQHF.

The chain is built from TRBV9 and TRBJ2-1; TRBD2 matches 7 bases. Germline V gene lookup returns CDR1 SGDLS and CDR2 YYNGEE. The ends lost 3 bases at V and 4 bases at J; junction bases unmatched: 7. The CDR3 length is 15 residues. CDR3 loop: CASSELAGLYNEQFF. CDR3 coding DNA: TGTGCCAGCAGCGAATTAGCGGGTCTTTACAATGAGCAGTTCTTC.

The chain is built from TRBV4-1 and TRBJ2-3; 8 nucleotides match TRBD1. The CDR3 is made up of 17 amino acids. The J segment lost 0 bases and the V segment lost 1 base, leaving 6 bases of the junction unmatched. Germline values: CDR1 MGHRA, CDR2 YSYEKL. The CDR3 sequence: CASSQARQGPSTDTQYF. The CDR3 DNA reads TGCGCCAGCAGCCAAGCCCGACAGGGGCCTAGCACAGATACGCAGTATTTT.

CDR3 in DNA: TGTGCCAGCAGTTACGGCGGGGCGCAGTTCTTC. Encoded protein: CASSYGGAQFF. This rearrangement joins TRBV6-5 to TRBJ2-1; possible D gene TRBD2, 6 bases. CDR1 MNHEY and CDR2 SVGAGI come from the germline V gene. Trimming removed 2 bases at V and 12 bases at J, with 8 bases between. The CDR3 extends over 11 amino acids.

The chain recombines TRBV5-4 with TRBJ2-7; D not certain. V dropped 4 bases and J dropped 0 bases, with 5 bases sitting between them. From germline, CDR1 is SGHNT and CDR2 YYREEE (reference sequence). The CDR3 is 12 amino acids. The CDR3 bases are TGTGCCAGCAGCACAGACTCCTACGAGCAGTACTTC. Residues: CASSTDSYEQYF.

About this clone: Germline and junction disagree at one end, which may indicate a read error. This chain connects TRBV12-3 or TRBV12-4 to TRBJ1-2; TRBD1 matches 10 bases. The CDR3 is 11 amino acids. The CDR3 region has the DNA TGTGCCAGCAGTTTGGGGACAGGGGAGGCCTTC. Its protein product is CASSLGTGEAF.

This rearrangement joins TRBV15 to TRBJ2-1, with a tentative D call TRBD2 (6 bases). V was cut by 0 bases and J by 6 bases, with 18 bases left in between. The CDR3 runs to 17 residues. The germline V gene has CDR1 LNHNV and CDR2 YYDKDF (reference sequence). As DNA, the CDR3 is TGTGCCACCAGCAGAGAATTGGTCGGTAGCGGATCCAATGAGCAGTTCTTC. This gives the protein CATSRELVGSGSNEQFF.

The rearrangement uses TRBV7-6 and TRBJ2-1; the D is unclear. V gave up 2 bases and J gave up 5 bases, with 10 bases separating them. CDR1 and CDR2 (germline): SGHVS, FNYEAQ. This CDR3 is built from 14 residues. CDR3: CASSLSGINNEQFF. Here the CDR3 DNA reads TGTGCCAGCAGCTTATCAGGCATTAACAATGAGCAGTTCTTC.

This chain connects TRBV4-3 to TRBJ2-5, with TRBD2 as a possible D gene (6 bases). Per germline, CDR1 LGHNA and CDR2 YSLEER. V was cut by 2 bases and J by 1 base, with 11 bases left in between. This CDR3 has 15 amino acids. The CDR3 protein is CASSQFWGVQETQYF. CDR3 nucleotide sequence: TGCGCCAGCAGCCAATTTTGGGGGGTCCAAGAGACCCAGTACTTC.

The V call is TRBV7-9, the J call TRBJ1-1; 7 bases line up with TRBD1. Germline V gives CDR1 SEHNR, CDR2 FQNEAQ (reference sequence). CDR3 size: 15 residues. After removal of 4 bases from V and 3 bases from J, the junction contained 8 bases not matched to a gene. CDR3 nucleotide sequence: TGTGCCAGCAGCTACACAGGGGCTGGGGACACTGAAGCTTTCTTT. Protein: CASSYTGAGDTEAFF.

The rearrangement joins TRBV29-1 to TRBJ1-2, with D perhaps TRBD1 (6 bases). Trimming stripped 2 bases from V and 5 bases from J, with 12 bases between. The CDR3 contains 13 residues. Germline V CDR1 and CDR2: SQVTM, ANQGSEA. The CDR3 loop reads CSVEWGRGYGYTF. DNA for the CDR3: TGCAGCGTTGAATGGGGCAGGGGATATGGCTACACCTTC.

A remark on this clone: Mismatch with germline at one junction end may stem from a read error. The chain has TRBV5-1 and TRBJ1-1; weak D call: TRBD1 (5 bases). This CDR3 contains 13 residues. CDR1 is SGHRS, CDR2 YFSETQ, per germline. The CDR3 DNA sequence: TGCGCCAGCAACTTGGGGCCAAACACTGAAGCTTTCTTT. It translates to CASNLGPNTEAFF.

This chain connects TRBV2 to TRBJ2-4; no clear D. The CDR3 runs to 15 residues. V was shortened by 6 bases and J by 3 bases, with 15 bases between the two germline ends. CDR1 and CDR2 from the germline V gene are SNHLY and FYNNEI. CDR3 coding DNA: TGTGCCAGCAGGGAGATAGCCGGTGGCAAAAACATTCAGTACTTC. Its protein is CASREIAGGKNIQYF.

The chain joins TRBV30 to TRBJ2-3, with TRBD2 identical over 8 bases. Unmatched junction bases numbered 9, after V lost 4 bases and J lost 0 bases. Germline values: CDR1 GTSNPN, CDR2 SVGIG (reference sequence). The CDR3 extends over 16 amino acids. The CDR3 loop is CAWIRGGRFSTDTQYF. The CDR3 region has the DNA TGTGCCTGGATCCGGGGGGGGCGGTTTAGCACAGATACGCAGTATTTT.

CDR3 in amino acids: CASSFDRVWEGYTF. CDR3 coding DNA: TGTGCCAGCAGTTTCGACAGGGTTTGGGAAGGCTACACCTTC. V usage is TRBV6-2 or TRBV6-3 and J usage is TRBJ1-2; 7 bases map to TRBD1. With V trimmed by 4 bases and J by 8 bases, 10 bases remained unmatched. The CDR3 is 14 amino acids. Germline CDR1 and CDR2: MNHEY and SVGEGT.

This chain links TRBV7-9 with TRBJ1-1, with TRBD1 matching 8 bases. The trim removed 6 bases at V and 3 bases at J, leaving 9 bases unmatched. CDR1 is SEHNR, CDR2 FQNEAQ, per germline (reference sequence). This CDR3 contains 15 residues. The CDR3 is CASSFPGGTYTEAFF. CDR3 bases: TGTGCCAGCAGTTTCCCAGGGGGCACCTACACTGAAGCTTTCTTT.

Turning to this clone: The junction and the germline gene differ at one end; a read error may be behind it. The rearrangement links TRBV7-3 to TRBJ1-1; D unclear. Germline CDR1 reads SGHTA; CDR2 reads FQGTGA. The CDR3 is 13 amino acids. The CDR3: CASSLRVDTEAFF. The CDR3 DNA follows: TGTGCCAGCAGCTTAAGGGTCGACACCGAAGCTTTCTTT.

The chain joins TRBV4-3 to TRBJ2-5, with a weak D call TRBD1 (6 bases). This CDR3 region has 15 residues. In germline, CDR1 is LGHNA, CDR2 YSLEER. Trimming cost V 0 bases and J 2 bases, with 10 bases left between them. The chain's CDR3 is CASSQDGQLQETQYF. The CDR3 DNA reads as TGCGCCAGCAGCCAAGACGGACAGTTACAAGAGACCCAGTACTTC.

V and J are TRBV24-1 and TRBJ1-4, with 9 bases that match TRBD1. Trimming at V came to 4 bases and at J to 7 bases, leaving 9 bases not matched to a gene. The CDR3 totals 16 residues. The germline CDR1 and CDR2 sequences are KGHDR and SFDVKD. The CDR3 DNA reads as TGTGCCACCAGTGACCACAAAACAGGGGGCCCTGAAAAACTGTTTTTT. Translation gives CATSDHKTGGPEKLFF.